The 32 T cell receptor beta chains below were found in one sample sequenced in a study of T cells after yellow fever vaccination. One entry per CDR3 protein results from TCRdb running MiXCR on the 5' RACE reads. Of more than 300,000 distinct CDR3 sequences listed, around 4.3% are singletons. The sample in question was PBMCs, obtained 15 days after the yellow fever booster vaccination. The receptors stem from a man aged 18-30 years who received the YFV17D yellow fever vaccine.

The sample holds many counts of this clonotype. The chain has TRBV10-3 and TRBJ2-1, with D unclear. The CDR3 extends over 13 amino acids. V was clipped by 3 bases and J by 6 bases, with 9 bases between them. The germline V gene has CDR1 ENHRY and CDR2 SYGVKD. The CDR3 sequence is CAISDTLINEQFF. CDR3 coding DNA: TGTGCCATCAGTGATACATTAATCAATGAGCAGTTCTTC.

This clonotype showed up many times. V usage is TRBV5-6 and J usage is TRBJ2-5; D remains ambiguous. Germline V CDR1 and CDR2: SGHDT, YYEEEE. The V and J ends lost 8 bases and 5 bases respectively, with 7 bases between them. CDR3 size: 10 residues. The CDR3: CASGRETQYF. The CDR3, as DNA: TGTGCCAGTGGCCGGGAGACCCAGTACTTC.

This clonotype came up many times. This sequence joins TRBV6-5 and TRBJ2-1; TRBD1 matches 7 bases. V gave up 6 bases and J gave up 9 bases; unmatched junction bases: 8. The germline V gene has CDR1 MNHEY and CDR2 SVGAGI. CDR3 length: 13 amino acids. The CDR3 region is CASSLSRQGEQFF. For the CDR3, the DNA is TGTGCCAGCAGCCTCAGTCGACAGGGTGAGCAGTTCTTC.

As regards this clonotype: It may be a read error: a sequence one base away is much more abundant. V and J are TRBV10-3 and TRBJ2-5, with 7 bases lining up with TRBD1. Germline V gene sequence: CDR1 ENHRY, CDR2 SYGVKD. The CDR3 runs 12 residues. In DNA form, the CDR3 reads TGTGCCATCGGTGACAGGGAAGAGACCCCGTACTTC. Translating it yields CAIGDREETPYF.

This clonotype was observed at least ten times. V and J are TRBV10-3 and TRBJ2-1, with 8 bases aligning to TRBD2. Per the germline V gene, CDR1 is ENHRY and CDR2 is SYGVKD. The V segment lost 5 bases and the J segment 10 bases; nucleotides outside the gene matches: 13. The CDR3 is 15 residues long. The DNA for the CDR3 is TGTGCCATCAGTACTCTAGCGGGCGCCGGCGGGGAGCAGTTCTTC. Amino acids: CAISTLAGAGGEQFF.

This clonotype was recorded at least ten times. The chain links TRBV7-9 to TRBJ1-1; D is unresolved. The CDR3 spans 15 residues. Deletions cut 10 bases from V and 0 bases from J, with 18 bases between. Germline CDR1 and CDR2: SEHNR and FQNEAQ (reference sequence). The CDR3: CATKLVMGMNTEAFF. DNA for the CDR3: TGTGCCACCAAGCTCGTTATGGGAATGAACACTGAAGCTTTCTTT.

DNA for the CDR3: TGTGCCAGCAGCTTGGGCTCCAGAACTACCGGTGAGCAGTTCTTC. As protein: CASSLGSRTTGEQFF. The V and J genes are TRBV5-4 and TRBJ2-1; D is unclear. This CDR3 is built from 15 residues. Germline lookup yields CDR1 SGHNT and CDR2 YYREEE (reference sequence). V lost 0 bases, J lost 9 bases, and 16 bases lay in between.

The chain has TRBV7-9 and TRBJ2-6; 10 bases are a match to TRBD2. CDR1 is SEHNR, CDR2 FQNEAQ, per germline (reference sequence). Trimming removed 0 bases from V and 7 bases from J; junction bases left unmatched: 18. CDR3 length: 21 residues. This CDR3 is CASSLASMSGGAHTVANVLTF. The CDR3 region has the DNA TGTGCCAGCAGCTTAGCCTCGATGAGCGGGGGGGCCCATACCGTAGCCAACGTCCTGACTTTC.

This clonotype has a count of ten or more. The rearrangement uses TRBV7-8 and TRBJ2-1; either TRBD1 or TRBD2 may supply D (5 bases each). This CDR3 is built from 15 residues. Germline loops: CDR1 SGHVS, CDR2 FQNEAQ. V lost 8 bases, J lost 7 bases, and 21 bases lay in between. DNA of the CDR3: TGTGCCAGCGGCAACGACGGGACCCTCGGGAATGAGCAGTTCTTC. Amino acids: CASGNDGTLGNEQFF.

V usage is TRBV18 and J usage is TRBJ2-7, with D perhaps matching TRBD1 (5 bases). The CDR3 contains 12 residues. CDR1 and CDR2 (germline): KGHSH, LQKENI. Trimming removed 4 bases from V and 4 bases from J, with 8 bases in between. DNA of the CDR3: TGTGCCAGCTCACTAGACAGATACGAGCAGTACGTC. Translation gives CASSLDRYEQYV.

This clonotype came up a few times. The chain recombines TRBV29-1 with TRBJ1-1; D is undetermined. Trimming pared 6 bases from V and 1 base from J, leaving 12 bases between. The length of the CDR3 is 13 residues. Germline loops: CDR1 SQVTM, CDR2 ANQGSEA. The CDR3 region is CSVGPNRNTEAFF. CDR3 DNA: TGCAGCGTCGGGCCTAACAGGAACACTGAAGCTTTCTTT.

The chain joins TRBV7-2 to TRBJ1-1; 11 positions agree with TRBD1. J gave up 5 bases and V 2 bases, and 10 bases lay outside the gene matches. Germline V gene data show CDR1 as SGHTA and CDR2 as FQGNSA. CDR3 length: 17 residues. The CDR3 loop is CASSLNVRTGGVTEAFF. In DNA form, the CDR3 reads TGTGCCAGCAGCTTAAACGTTAGGACAGGGGGCGTTACTGAAGCTTTCTTT. Supplemented by reference TRBV7-2 and TRBJ1-1, the full variable domain reads GAGVSQSPSNKVTEKGKDVELRCDPISGHTALYWYRQSLGQGLEFLIYFQGNSAPDKSGLPSDRFSAERTGGSVSTLTIQRTQQEDSAVYLCASSLNVRTGGVTEAFFGQGTRLTVV.

This clonotype came up a few times. The rearrangement links TRBV6-5 to TRBJ2-5; TRBD1 aligns across 9 bases. The V and J ends lost 6 bases and 6 bases, in that order; junction bases with no gene match: 8. CDR3 length equals 14 residues. Germline-derived CDR1 and CDR2 are MNHEY and SVGAGI. For the CDR3, the DNA is TGTGCCAGCAGGGTAACAGGGGGCCCAAAGACCCAGTACTTC. Its protein is CASRVTGGPKTQYF.

This clonotype was seen ten or more times. The chain combines TRBV12-3 or TRBV12-4 with TRBJ2-3; 8 bases align to TRBD2. This CDR3 has 13 amino acids. CDR3 region: CVNERGPADTQYF. CDR3 DNA: TGTGTCAACGAGCGGGGGCCAGCAGATACGCAGTATTTT.

The chain is built from TRBV7-9 and TRBJ2-1; TRBD1 matches at 10 bases. Germline-derived CDR1 and CDR2 are SEHNR and FQNEAQ (reference sequence). The CDR3 is made up of 16 amino acids. The V and J ends lost 5 bases and 4 bases, in that order; junction bases with no gene match: 8. The CDR3 loop reads CASSPMDRGSYNEQFF. The CDR3 DNA reads as TGTGCCAGCAGCCCCATGGACAGGGGGTCGTACAATGAGCAGTTCTTC.

This clonotype showed up many times. The rearrangement uses TRBV18 and TRBJ2-5; weak D call: TRBD2 (5 bases). Germline V gives CDR1 KGHSH, CDR2 LQKENI. This CDR3 comprises 20 residues. Between the trimmed V and J ends, which lost 3 bases and 0 bases, there was a span of 26 bases. This CDR3 is CASSPPPGRGFVGYQETQYF. The CDR3 nucleotides are TGTGCCAGCTCACCTCCACCGGGCCGAGGGTTTGTGGGGTACCAAGAGACCCAGTACTTC.

There are many counts of this clonotype. This rearrangement joins TRBV12-3 or TRBV12-4 to TRBJ2-6, with D uncertain. With 3 bases removed from V and 0 bases from J, the gap between germline ends came to 3 bases. This CDR3 spans 14 amino acids. The CDR3 DNA reads as TGTGCCAGCAGTTTTGCCTCTGGGGCCAACGTCCTGACTTTC. Translating gives CASSFASGANVLTF.

This clonotype was seen a handful of times. The chain couples TRBV12-3 or TRBV12-4 to TRBJ1-1; 11 bases are shared with TRBD1. Trimming took 6 bases from V and 4 from J; bases not matched to a gene: 4. This CDR3 region has 14 residues. The CDR3: CASSRTGGRTEAFF. In DNA, the CDR3 is TGTGCCAGCAGCAGGACAGGGGGCCGCACTGAAGCTTTCTTT.

This clonotype was observed a handful of times. The chain couples TRBV5-1 to TRBJ2-3; D may be TRBD2 (5 bases). CDR3 size: 14 residues. Germline CDR1 reads SGHRS; CDR2 reads YFSETQ. With 4 bases removed from V and 2 bases from J, the gap between germline ends came to 11 bases. In DNA, the CDR3 is TGCGCCAGCAGCCCCGAGCGGCCCACAGATACGCAGTATTTT. Translated: CASSPERPTDTQYF. The full variable domain, in which reference TRBV5-1 and TRBJ2-3 provide the parts outside the CDR3, is KAGVTQTPRYLIKTRGQQVTLSCSPISGHRSVSWYQQTPGQGLQFLFEYFSETQRNKGNFPGRFSGRQFSNSRSEMNVSTLELGDSALYLCASSPERPTDTQYFGPGTRLTVL.

This clonotype was observed many times. The CDR3, as DNA: TGTGCCAGCCATCGGACAGGAGGCGGCTACACCTTC. Protein product: CASHRTGGGYTF. This chain uses TRBV9 with TRBJ1-2; 7 nucleotides align to TRBD1. CDR3 size: 12 residues. The germline CDR1 and CDR2 sequences are SGDLS and YYNGEE. Trimming removed 7 bases from V and 8 bases from J; junction bases left unmatched: 8.

This clonotype turned up a few times. The rearrangement joins TRBV5-1 to TRBJ2-2; 9 nucleotides align to TRBD1. Germline assignment: CDR1 SGHRS and CDR2 YFSETQ. V lost 4 bases and J lost 0; bases outside the gene matches: 1. The CDR3 totals 15 residues. Written as DNA, the CDR3 is TGCGCCAGCAGCCGACAGGGGGCGAACACCGGGGAGCTGTTTTTT. As protein: CASSRQGANTGELFF. Looking up the rest from reference TRBV5-1 and TRBJ2-2 gives the full variable domain: KAGVTQTPRYLIKTRGQQVTLSCSPISGHRSVSWYQQTPGQGLQFLFEYFSETQRNKGNFPGRFSGRQFSNSRSEMNVSTLELGDSALYLCASSRQGANTGELFFGEGSRLTVL.

In this sample, this clonotype turned up many times. This chain joins TRBV5-5 and TRBJ2-2, with D tentatively TRBD1 or TRBD2 (6 bases each). There are 13 residues in the CDR3. In germline, CDR1 is SGHKS, CDR2 YYEKEE (reference sequence). V shed 2 bases and J shed 6 bases, with 8 bases lying between them. The CDR3 bases are TGTGCCAGCAGCTTAGGGGGGTCCGGGGAGCTGTTTTTT. It yields the protein CASSLGGSGELFF.

In its sample, this clonotype was seen many times. The chain recombines TRBV10-3 with TRBJ2-5; 11 nucleotides match TRBD2. This CDR3 has 17 amino acids. The V segment lost 4 bases and the J segment 2 bases; nucleotides outside the gene matches: 9. Germline V gives CDR1 ENHRY, CDR2 SYGVKD. The CDR3 protein is CAISVEGGLAEQETQYF. The CDR3 coding sequence is TGTGCCATCAGTGTGGAAGGGGGACTAGCGGAACAAGAGACCCAGTACTTC.

This clonotype was seen more than once but under ten times. The V call is TRBV19, the J call TRBJ2-5; possibly TRBD1 for D (5 bases). With 10 bases removed from V and 2 bases from J, the gap between germline ends came to 17 bases. This CDR3 has 14 residues. The germline V gene has CDR1 LNHDA and CDR2 SQIVND (reference sequence). The CDR3 DNA follows: TGTGCCACCCTTGACAGTACGACTCAAGAGACCCAGTACTTC. This gives the protein CATLDSTTQETQYF.

The sample holds many counts of this clonotype. The chain joins TRBV5-1 to TRBJ2-7; maybe TRBD2 (6 bases). V lost 0 bases and J 5 bases, leaving 12 bases between the germline ends. Per the germline V gene, CDR1 is SGHRS and CDR2 is YFSETQ. This CDR3 has 14 amino acids. CDR3 nucleotide sequence: TGCGCCAGCAGCTTGGTCGGAGGCGGGAACGAGCAGTACGTC. This codes for CASSLVGGGNEQYV.

This clonotype was observed a handful of times. The J gene is TRBJ2-2, the V gene TRBV7-9; D unresolved. CDR3 length equals 16 residues. Trimming took off 7 bases at V and 5 bases at J, with 20 bases between the two ends. From germline, CDR1 is SEHNR and CDR2 FQNEAQ (reference sequence). The CDR3 DNA reads TGTGCCAGCACCCCCCACGGACGGGTAAAGACCGGGGAGCTGTTTTTT. This encodes CASTPHGRVKTGELFF. The entire variable domain, with the rest obtained from reference TRBV7-9 and TRBJ2-2, is as follows: DTGVSQNPRHKITKRGQNVTFRCDPISEHNRLYWYRQTLGQGPEFLTYFQNEAQLEKSRLLSDRFSAERPKGSFSTLEIQRTEQGDSAMYLCASTPHGRVKTGELFFGEGSRLTVL.

The rearrangement uses TRBV30 and TRBJ2-3, with D perhaps matching TRBD1 (6 bases). The V gene's germline CDR1 is GTSNPN and CDR2 SVGIG (reference sequence). Trimming removed 2 bases from V and 4 bases from J, with 16 bases in between. The CDR3 consists of 15 residues. The CDR3: CAWSRGQGSPDTQYF. The CDR3 region has the DNA TGTGCCTGGAGTAGGGGCCAGGGGAGTCCAGATACGCAGTATTTT.

The sample holds a few counts of this clonotype. The chain uses TRBV7-8 and TRBJ1-1; TRBD1 matches at 8 bases. After removal of 5 bases from V and 1 base from J, the junction contained 3 bases not matched to a gene. Germline CDR1 and CDR2: SGHVS and FQNEAQ. The CDR3 is 14 residues long. CDR3 coding DNA: TGTGCCAGCAGCGTCGACAGGGGGAACACTGAAGCTTTCTTT. This sequence encodes CASSVDRGNTEAFF.

The chain links TRBV7-2 to TRBJ2-7; 9 positions match TRBD1. V shed 5 bases, J shed 0 bases, and the junction held 5 bases outside the gene matches. Germline values: CDR1 SGHTA, CDR2 FQGNSA. The CDR3 consists of 15 residues. The CDR3 reads CASSRTGVTSYEQYF. Written as DNA, the CDR3 is TGTGCCAGCAGCCGGACAGGGGTTACCTCCTACGAGCAGTACTTC. The whole variable domain, filled in from reference TRBV7-2 and TRBJ2-7, reads GAGVSQSPSNKVTEKGKDVELRCDPISGHTALYWYRQSLGQGLEFLIYFQGNSAPDKSGLPSDRFSAERTGGSVSTLTIQRTQQEDSAVYLCASSRTGVTSYEQYFGPGTRLTVT.

This rearrangement joins TRBV29-1 to TRBJ2-1; TRBD1 might be the D (6 bases). The CDR3 contains 12 residues. Per the germline V gene, CDR1 is SQVTM and CDR2 is ANQGSEA. Trimming cost V 7 bases and J 2 bases, with 9 bases left between them. The CDR3 coding sequence is TGCAGCGCTCAGGGGCCCTACAATGAGCAGTTCTTC. Its protein is CSAQGPYNEQFF.

As DNA, the CDR3 is TGTGCCAGCAGTTATTTGGTCTATGGCTACACCTTC. This codes for CASSYLVYGYTF. The V gene is TRBV12-3 or TRBV12-4, the J gene TRBJ1-2; D call uncertain. The length of the CDR3 is 12 residues. V lost 4 bases to trimming and J lost 4 bases, with 7 bases between them.

Ten or more counts support this clonotype. This chain connects TRBV7-2 to TRBJ2-1, with D possibly TRBD2 on 6 matching bases. V was pared by 1 base and J by 7 bases, with 20 bases between. Germline values: CDR1 SGHTA, CDR2 FQGNSA. The CDR3 runs to 17 residues. CDR3 sequence (DNA): TGTGCCAGCAGCTTAGATCGATCGGGGGTGGCCAAGAATGAGCAGTTCTTC. This translates into CASSLDRSGVAKNEQFF. Combining the CDR3 with reference TRBV7-2 and TRBJ2-1 gives the whole variable domain GAGVSQSPSNKVTEKGKDVELRCDPISGHTALYWYRQSLGQGLEFLIYFQGNSAPDKSGLPSDRFSAERTGGSVSTLTIQRTQQEDSAVYLCASSLDRSGVAKNEQFFGPGTRLTVL.